These 27 T cell receptor beta chains were all obtained from the same sample, sequenced in a study of identical twins. TCRdb used MiXCR to reprocess the 5' RACE reads, holding one entry per CDR3 protein. The sample lists 700,000 or so distinct CDR3 sequences; 8.6% were seen once. These same records also appear under a second study, on yellow fever vaccine responses in identical twins.

Sequences were obtained from PBMCs. The receptors were gathered from a woman aged 18-30 years in good health.

The chain is built from TRBV5-1 and TRBJ2-7, with 7 bases matching TRBD2. CDR3 size: 13 residues. The V segment lost 8 bases and the J segment 2 bases; nucleotides outside the gene matches: 7. Germline CDR1 SGHRS, CDR2 YFSETQ. The CDR3 sequence is CASPNREAYEQYF. DNA for the CDR3: TGCGCCAGTCCGAATCGGGAGGCCTACGAGCAGTACTTC.

This clonotype has only a few counts. This rearrangement joins TRBV5-1 to TRBJ1-3; tentatively, D is TRBD1 (5 bases). Germline CDR1 reads SGHRS; CDR2 reads YFSETQ. The ends were cut back, 4 bases at V and 0 bases at J, with 11 bases in the middle. The CDR3 covers 15 residues. The CDR3 sequence: CASSRDLSSGNTIYF. The CDR3 bases are TGCGCCAGCAGCCGGGACCTCAGCTCTGGAAACACCATATATTTT.

This clonotype has only a few counts. J is TRBJ2-4 and V is TRBV20-1; 8 positions agree with TRBD2. CDR1 and CDR2 (germline): DFQATT, SNEGSKA (reference sequence). This CDR3 contains 18 residues. V lost 0 bases and J lost 5; bases outside the gene matches: 15. The CDR3 bases are TGCAGTGCTAGAGATCCGACGACTTACCGAGCGGGGGAAAACATTCAGTACTTC. Its translation: CSARDPTTYRAGENIQYF.

The V gene is TRBV12-1, the J gene TRBJ2-7; the table's D call TRBD1 went unverified against the DNA. TRBV12-1 is reported as a pseudogene. The CDR3 contains 13 residues. The CDR3 sequence: CASSPIRDYEQYF. In DNA, the CDR3 is TGTGCCAGCTCACCTATCCGGGACTACGAGCAGTACTTC.

The table lists this clonotype with a few counts. The chain links TRBV7-2 to TRBJ2-1, with D tentatively TRBD2 (6 bases). The CDR3 is 17 residues long. Between the trimmed V and J ends, which lost 3 bases and 0 bases, there was a span of 15 bases. Per the germline V gene, CDR1 is SGHTA and CDR2 is FQGNSA. CDR3 loop: CASSFGSRLDSYNEQFF. Written as DNA, the CDR3 is TGTGCCAGCAGCTTCGGCAGCCGACTAGACTCCTACAATGAGCAGTTCTTC.

The chain joins TRBV20-1 to TRBJ2-2; tentative D call: TRBD2 (6 bases). The CDR3 length is 14 residues. V lost 5 bases and J 7 bases, leaving 17 bases between the germline ends. Germline V CDR1 and CDR2: DFQATT, SNEGSKA (reference sequence). Here the CDR3 reads CSAGLAPTLGELFF. The CDR3 nucleotides are TGCAGTGCTGGTCTAGCGCCCACACTCGGGGAGCTGTTTTTT.

This chain connects TRBV12-3 or TRBV12-4 to TRBJ1-6, with 11 bases that match TRBD1. The CDR3 extends over 15 amino acids. Germline trimming cut 5 bases from V and 9 bases from J; bases unmatched to any gene: 6. CDR3: CASSGQGALVSPLHF. CDR3 DNA: TGTGCCAGCAGTGGACAGGGGGCTCTAGTTTCACCCCTCCACTTT.

Many counts were recorded for this clonotype. The rearrangement uses TRBV27 and TRBJ2-2; D ambiguous. Trimming removed 2 bases from V and 2 bases from J, with 0 bases in between. Germline values: CDR1 MNHEY, CDR2 SMNVEV (reference sequence). The CDR3 is made up of 12 amino acids. This CDR3 reads CASSLNTGELFF. DNA of the CDR3: TGTGCCAGCAGTTTAAACACCGGGGAGCTGTTTTTT.

This clonotype turned up a few times. The rearrangement joins TRBV6-5 to TRBJ2-3; tentatively, D is TRBD1 (5 bases). This CDR3 has 17 amino acids. Germline loops: CDR1 MNHEY, CDR2 SVGAGI. Trimming removed 2 bases from V and 5 bases from J, with 20 bases in between. CDR3 sequence: CASSYDPKQPRVDTQYF. Here the CDR3 DNA reads TGTGCCAGCAGTTACGACCCAAAGCAGCCCAGGGTAGATACGCAGTATTTT.

The chain combines TRBV29-1 with TRBJ2-1; no clear D. V lost 2 bases, J lost 9 bases, and 20 bases lay in between. This CDR3 is 15 amino acids long. The germline V gene encodes CDR1 SQVTM and CDR2 ANQGSEA. Here the CDR3 DNA reads TGCAGCGTTGAATTCTCCAGCGAGATAGACTTTGAGCAGTTCTTC. Protein: CSVEFSSEIDFEQFF.

This chain's CDR3 is CACNPGLAGVSLYNEQFF. As DNA, the CDR3 is TGTGCCTGCAACCCGGGACTAGCGGGAGTGAGCCTCTACAATGAGCAGTTCTTC. The chain employs TRBV5-2 and TRBJ2-1; TRBD2, the D gene given by the table, was not confirmed from the DNA. TRBV5-2 is flagged as a pseudogene. The CDR3 consists of 18 residues.

This clonotype turned up a few times. The chain couples TRBV29-1 to TRBJ2-5, with 7 nucleotides matching TRBD1. CDR1 is SQVTM and CDR2 is ANQGSEA in the germline V gene. J gave up 2 bases and V 4 bases, and 13 bases lay outside the gene matches. The CDR3 has 16 residues. CDR3 amino acids: CSVVLRDRATQETQYF. DNA of the CDR3: TGCAGCGTTGTTCTTCGGGACAGAGCGACACAAGAGACCCAGTACTTC. Supplemented by reference TRBV29-1 and TRBJ2-5, the full variable domain reads SAVISQKPSRDICQRGTSLTIQCQVDSQVTMMFWYRQQPGQSLTLIATANQGSEATYESGFVIDKFPISRPNLTFSTLTVSNMSPEDSSIYLCSVVLRDRATQETQYFGPGTRLLVL.

The CDR3 is CASSQDYGGPFF. As DNA, the CDR3 is TGTGCCAGCAGCCAAGATTACGGGGGGCCGTTCTTC. V is TRBV14 and J is TRBJ2-1; D perhaps matches TRBD2 (7 bases). V was clipped by 0 bases and J by 15 bases, with 12 bases between them. The CDR3 contains 12 residues. Looked up from germline, CDR1 is SGHDN and CDR2 is FVKESK.

Only a few counts were recorded for this clonotype. This chain connects TRBV20-1 to TRBJ1-1, with D possibly matching TRBD1 (6 bases). The germline V gene encodes CDR1 DFQATT and CDR2 SNEGSKA (reference sequence). The CDR3 is 14 amino acids. The V end lost 1 base, the J end lost 2 bases, and 11 bases lay between the germline ends. This CDR3 is CSARVGDTNTEAFF. CDR3 nucleotide sequence: TGCAGTGCTAGAGTGGGGGACACTAACACTGAAGCTTTCTTT.

This clonotype showed up just a few times. The V gene is TRBV3-1, the J gene TRBJ1-1; the D gene is possibly TRBD1 (5 bases). CDR1 is LGHDT and CDR2 is YNNKEL in the germline V gene (reference sequence). The V end lost 6 bases, the J end lost 2 bases, and 13 bases lay between the germline ends. This CDR3 is 14 amino acids long. The chain's CDR3 is CASRDGGANTEAFF. DNA for the CDR3: TGTGCCAGCAGGGACGGGGGTGCAAACACTGAAGCTTTCTTT.

This clonotype was found a few times. J is TRBJ2-7 and V is TRBV18; TRBD2 aligns across 10 bases. The ends lost 2 bases at V and 3 bases at J; junction bases unmatched: 10. The CDR3 spans 17 residues. Germline lookup yields CDR1 KGHSH and CDR2 LQKENI. The DNA of the CDR3 is TGTGCCAGCTCACCAGAAGCACTAGCGGGGATAGTCTACGAGCAGTACTTC. It yields the protein CASSPEALAGIVYEQYF.

This clonotype was counted ten times or more. The V call is TRBV6-1, the J call TRBJ2-4, with 7 bases aligning to TRBD1. Trimming removed 7 bases from V and 5 bases from J; junction bases left unmatched: 8. Germline V gene lookup returns CDR1 MNHNS and CDR2 SASEGT. The CDR3 is 14 residues long. CDR3 bases: TGTGCCAGCAACCGACAGGGACGGGAAAACATTCAGTACTTC. This sequence encodes CASNRQGRENIQYF.

The rearrangement links TRBV7-2 to TRBJ1-1; D call uncertain. V lost 5 bases, J lost 1 base, and 8 bases lay in between. Germline CDR1 SGHTA, CDR2 FQGNSA. CDR3 length: 13 amino acids. The CDR3 region has the DNA TGTGCCAGCAGCGCAGAATGGAACACTGAAGCTTTCTTT. Translating it yields CASSAEWNTEAFF.

V gene TRBV6-1 combines with J gene TRBJ2-7; D remains ambiguous. CDR1 and CDR2 from the germline V gene are MNHNS and SASEGT. The CDR3 spans 13 residues. V lost 1 base and J 1 base, leaving 5 bases between the germline ends. The CDR3 region has the DNA TGTGCCAGCAGTGAAGAGGCTTCCTACGAGCAGTACTTC. Its translation: CASSEEASYEQYF.

V gene TRBV2 combines with J gene TRBJ2-7; 7 positions match TRBD2. The CDR3 sequence is 16 residues long. Trimming cost V 8 bases and J 2 bases; bases outside gene matches: 15. Germline V gene data show CDR1 as SNHLY and CDR2 as FYNNEI. CDR3 in amino acids: CASGGDRLLDAYEQYF. The CDR3 DNA follows: TGTGCCAGCGGGGGGGACCGCCTTTTAGATGCCTACGAGCAGTACTTC.

The chain links TRBV20-1 to TRBJ2-7, with D maybe TRBD1 (6 bases). Germline CDR1 and CDR2: DFQATT and SNEGSKA (reference sequence). This CDR3 comprises 13 residues. The ends were cut back, 2 bases at V and 3 bases at J, with 11 bases in the middle. In DNA form, the CDR3 reads TGCAGTGCTAGAAACGACAGGAACTACGAGCAGTACTTC. Its translation is CSARNDRNYEQYF.

This chain links TRBV29-1 with TRBJ2-3; the match to TRBD2 covers 10 bases. The germline V gene encodes CDR1 SQVTM and CDR2 ANQGSEA. V lost 8 bases and J lost 6; bases outside the gene matches: 2. There are 11 residues in the CDR3. For the CDR3, the DNA is TGCAGCCTACTAGCGGGGGATACGCAGTATTTT. It encodes CSLLAGDTQYF.

The CDR3 DNA sequence: TGTGCCAGCAGCGTACCCCAACAGGGGGGGACAGATACGCAGTATTTT. Its translation: CASSVPQQGGTDTQYF. The J gene is TRBJ2-3, the V gene TRBV9; D might be TRBD1 (8 bases). This CDR3 is built from 16 residues. Germline V gives CDR1 SGDLS, CDR2 YYNGEE. V was trimmed by 1 base and J by 3 bases, leaving 15 bases between them.

The table lists this clonotype with a few counts. The J gene is TRBJ2-7, the V gene TRBV11-2; tentatively, D is TRBD2 (6 bases). V lost 4 bases and J 3 bases, leaving 19 bases between the germline ends. The CDR3 totals 16 residues. Per the germline V gene, CDR1 is SGHAT and CDR2 is FQNNGV. The CDR3 bases are TGTGCCAGCAGCTGGGAGGACTCGCACCCGAACTACGAGCAGTACTTC. Protein: CASSWEDSHPNYEQYF.

This clonotype was seen a handful of times. The chain joins TRBV6-2 or TRBV6-3 to TRBJ2-1; 10 nucleotides line up with TRBD2. V trimming: 1 base; J trimming: 9 bases; junction bases outside the gene matches: 6. Germline loops: CDR1 MNHEY, CDR2 SVGEGT. This CDR3 region has 15 residues. The CDR3: CASSYWASGSAEQFF. CDR3 in DNA: TGTGCCAGCAGTTACTGGGCTAGCGGGAGCGCTGAGCAGTTCTTC.

About this clonotype itself: At one of its ends the junction is not consistent with the germline gene, which may arise from a read error. The genes are TRBV5-1 and TRBJ2-5; tentatively, D is TRBD2 (7 bases). Germline CDR1 reads SGHRS; CDR2 reads YFSETQ. The CDR3 length is 13 residues. Written as DNA, the CDR3 is TGCGCCAGCAGCCCATTGGGGGGGCAGGACCAAAACTTC. Translation: CASSPLGGQDQNF.

This clonotype was seen many times. The chain joins TRBV12-3 or TRBV12-4 to TRBJ2-3; 10 bases are shared with TRBD2. This CDR3 has 15 residues. J was trimmed by 4 bases and V by 2 bases; bases with no gene match: 3. As DNA, the CDR3 is TGTGCCAGCAGTTTATCTAGCGGGGGCCCAGATACGCAGTATTTT. Translating it yields CASSLSSGGPDTQYF.